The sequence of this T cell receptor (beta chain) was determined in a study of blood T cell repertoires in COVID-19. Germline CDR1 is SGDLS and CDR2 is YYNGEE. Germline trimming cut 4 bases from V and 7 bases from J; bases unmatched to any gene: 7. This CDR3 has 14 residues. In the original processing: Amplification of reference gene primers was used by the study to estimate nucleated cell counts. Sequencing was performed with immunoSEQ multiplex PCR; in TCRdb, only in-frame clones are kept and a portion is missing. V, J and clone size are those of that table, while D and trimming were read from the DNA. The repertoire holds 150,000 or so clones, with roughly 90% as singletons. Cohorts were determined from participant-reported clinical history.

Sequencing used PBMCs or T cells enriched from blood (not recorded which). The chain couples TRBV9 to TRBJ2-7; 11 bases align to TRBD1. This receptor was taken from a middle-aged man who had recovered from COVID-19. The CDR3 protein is CASSHGTGGVEQYF. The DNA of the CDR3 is TGTGCCAGCAGCCACGGGACAGGGGGAGTGGAGCAGTACTTC. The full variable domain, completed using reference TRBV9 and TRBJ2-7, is DSGVTQTPKHLITATGQRVTLRCSPRSGDLSVYWYQQSLDQGLQFLIQYYNGEERAKGNILERFSAQQFPDLHSELNLSSLELGDSALYFCASSHGTGGVEQYFGPGTRLTVT.